What follows are 9 T cell receptor beta chains derived from one specimen sequenced in a study of Ad26.COV2.S vaccination and SARS-CoV-2 variants. The treatment here: around 19 received Ad26.COV2.S at low or high dose, single or two shots; about 5 received placebo; per-sample allocation not given. Samples came from day 63 after the first vaccine or placebo injection. Libraries were prepared by immunoSEQ multiplex PCR; TCRdb keeps only in-frame clonotypes and omits some of them. The sample lists hundreds of thousands of clones, 80% to 95% seen once, with 12% in the top ten. Sequencing used peripheral blood, obtained in a trial of Ad26.COV2.S vaccine versus placebo. Receptor source: a person aged 18-60 years who received the Ad26.COV2.S COVID-19 vaccine or a placebo.

This sequence joins TRBV3-1 (or the pseudogene TRBV3-2) and TRBJ1-2; D ambiguous. V was clipped by 4 bases and J by 5 bases, with 11 bases between them. CDR3 length: 13 amino acids. Germline loops: CDR1 LGHDT, CDR2 YNNKEL (reference sequence). CDR3 coding DNA: TGTGCCAGCAGCCCAGGCGGTCCTTATGGCTACACCTTC. It is translated as CASSPGGPYGYTF.

The chain joins TRBV4-3 to TRBJ2-7; D is uncertain. This CDR3 is built from 15 residues. Germline V CDR1 and CDR2: LGHNA, YSLEER. V dropped 4 bases and J dropped 6 bases, with 19 bases sitting between them. For the CDR3, the DNA is TGCGCCAGCAGCCGAATTCCCTCGAGCAAATCCGAGCAGTACTTC. Its translation is CASSRIPSSKSEQYF.

The V and J genes are TRBV30 and TRBJ2-1; 8 positions agree with TRBD2. Germline assignment: CDR1 GTSNPN and CDR2 SVGIG (reference sequence). This CDR3 comprises 18 residues. V lost 0 bases and J lost 0; bases outside the gene matches: 10. This CDR3 is CAWSVQGLAGRSYNEQFF. The CDR3, as DNA: TGTGCCTGGAGTGTACAAGGGCTAGCGGGCCGCTCCTACAATGAGCAGTTCTTC.

This clone was picked up one time. The V and J genes are TRBV5-6 and TRBJ2-3; D tentatively reads TRBD1 or TRBD2 (6 bases each). The CDR3 runs to 17 residues. Germline V lookup: CDR1 SGHDT, CDR2 YYEEEE. Trimming took 4 bases from V and 0 from J, leaving 18 bases between them. The CDR3 spells CASSRRGATGSTDTQYF. The CDR3 DNA sequence: TGTGCCAGCAGCCGTAGGGGGGCGACGGGTAGCACAGATACGCAGTATTTT.

This clone was recorded once. CDR3 loop: CASSVGVGANVLTF. CDR3 sequence (DNA): TGTGCCAGCAGCGTTGGCGTTGGGGCCAACGTCCTGACTTTC. The chain couples TRBV9 to TRBJ2-6; no reliable D call. V gave up 2 bases and J gave up 3 bases, with 6 bases separating them. The V gene's germline CDR1 is SGDLS and CDR2 YYNGEE. The CDR3 has 14 amino acids.

The V gene is TRBV5-5, the J gene TRBJ1-6, with D tentatively TRBD1 (5 bases). The CDR3 length is 14 residues. CDR1 is SGHKS, CDR2 YYEKEE, per germline (reference sequence). Trimming left V 2 bases short and J 10 bases short, with 13 bases between. The chain's CDR3 is CASSFRAGESPLHF. In DNA form, the CDR3 reads TGTGCCAGCAGCTTCAGGGCCGGGGAATCACCCCTCCACTTT.

The chain uses TRBV6-4 and TRBJ1-1; perhaps TRBD1 as D (5 bases). Germline CDR1 reads MRHNA; CDR2 reads SNTAGT. The CDR3 is 14 amino acids. The germline V and J ends were trimmed by 2 bases and 5 bases, with 12 bases remaining between them. The CDR3 region has the DNA TGTGCCAGCAGTGACCAGAGGGGATCTACTGAAGCTTTCTTT. Protein product: CASSDQRGSTEAFF.

The chain uses TRBV27 and TRBJ2-3; D is unclear. The V and J ends lost 8 bases and 1 base respectively, with 10 bases between them. The CDR3 totals 13 residues. The germline CDR1 and CDR2 sequences are MNHEY and SMNVEV (reference sequence). CDR3 amino acids: CASLRTGTDTQYF. The CDR3 nucleotides are TGTGCCAGCCTTCGGACGGGCACAGATACGCAGTATTTT.

V is TRBV18 and J is TRBJ2-1; 12 positions agree with TRBD2. Per the germline V gene, CDR1 is KGHSH and CDR2 is LQKENI. Trimming at V came to 2 bases and at J to 7 bases, leaving 15 bases not matched to a gene. CDR3 length: 19 amino acids. The CDR3 sequence: CASSPASSGRARFANEQFF. CDR3 DNA sequence: TGTGCCAGCTCACCAGCTTCTAGCGGGAGGGCCAGATTTGCAAATGAGCAGTTCTTC.